This entry describes one TCR beta chain. Its specificity is unknown. MiXCR was run by TCRdb on the multiplex PCR reads, yielding one entry per CDR3 protein. The data contain around 170,000 distinct CDR3 sequences, about 33% of them seen just once; the ten biggest clones take up 3.5% to 4.5%. This CDR3 spans 13 amino acids. V lost 5 bases, J lost 5 bases, and 10 bases lay in between. Germline loops: CDR1 MGHRA, CDR2 YSYEKL. The sample is drawn from a study of breast tumors, draining lymph nodes, adjacent tissues. Breast cancer patients provided tissue from their axillary draining lymph nodes. Study observations and caveats: Compared with basal-like, luminal-like tumors shared significantly more repertoire with nontumor tissue.

The origin of this receptor is a female donor with breast cancer. Some clones in this sample may be carry-over from other donors' samples. The chain combines TRBV4-1 with TRBJ2-4, with D possibly matching TRBD1 (6 bases). The sequenced sample was axillary lymph node tissue. DNA of the CDR3: TGCGCCAGCAGCTCCCGACAGGAAAACATTCAGTACTTC. Its translation is CASSSRQENIQYF.